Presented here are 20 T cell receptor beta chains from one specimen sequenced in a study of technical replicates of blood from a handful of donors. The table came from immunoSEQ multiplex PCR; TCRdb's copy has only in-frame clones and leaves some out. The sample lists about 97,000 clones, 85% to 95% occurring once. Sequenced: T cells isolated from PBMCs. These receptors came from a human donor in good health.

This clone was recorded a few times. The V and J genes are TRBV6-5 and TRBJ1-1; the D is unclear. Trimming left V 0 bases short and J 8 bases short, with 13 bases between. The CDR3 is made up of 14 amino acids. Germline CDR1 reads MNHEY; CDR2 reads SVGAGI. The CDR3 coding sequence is TGTGCCAGCAGTTACTCGATGGGCAGCGGGGAAGCTTTCTTT. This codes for CASSYSMGSGEAFF.

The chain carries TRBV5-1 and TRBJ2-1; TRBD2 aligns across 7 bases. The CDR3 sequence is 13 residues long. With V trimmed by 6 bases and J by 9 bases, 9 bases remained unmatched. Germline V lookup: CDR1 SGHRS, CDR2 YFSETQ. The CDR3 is CASTHRGESEQFF. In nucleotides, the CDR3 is TGCGCCAGCACTCACCGGGGGGAAAGTGAGCAGTTCTTC.

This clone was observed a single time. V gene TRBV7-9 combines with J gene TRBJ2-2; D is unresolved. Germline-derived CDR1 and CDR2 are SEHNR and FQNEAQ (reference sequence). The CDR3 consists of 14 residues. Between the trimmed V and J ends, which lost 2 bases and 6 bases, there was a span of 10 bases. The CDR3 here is CASSLSEAPGELFF. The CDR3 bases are TGTGCCAGCAGCTTAAGCGAGGCCCCCGGGGAGCTGTTTTTT.

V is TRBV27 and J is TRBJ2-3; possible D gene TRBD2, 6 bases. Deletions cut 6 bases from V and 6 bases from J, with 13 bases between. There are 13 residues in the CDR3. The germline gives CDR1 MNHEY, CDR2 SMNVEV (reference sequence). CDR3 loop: CASRIGGVDTQYF. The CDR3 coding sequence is TGTGCCAGCAGAATCGGCGGGGTCGATACGCAGTATTTT.

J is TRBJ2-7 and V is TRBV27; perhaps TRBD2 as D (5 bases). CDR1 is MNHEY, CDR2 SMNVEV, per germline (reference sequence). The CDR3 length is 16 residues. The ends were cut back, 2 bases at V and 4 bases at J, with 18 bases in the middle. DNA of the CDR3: TGTGCCAGCAGTTTACTAGCCCAGCCGGCCATTTACGAGCAGTACTTC. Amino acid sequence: CASSLLAQPAIYEQYF.

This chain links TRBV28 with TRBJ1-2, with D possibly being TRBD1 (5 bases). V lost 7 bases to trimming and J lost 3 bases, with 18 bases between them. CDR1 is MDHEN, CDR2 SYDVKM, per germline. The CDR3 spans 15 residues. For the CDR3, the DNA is TGTGCCAGCAATAGTTCTCCGGGGGGGTACTATGGCTACACCTTC. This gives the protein CASNSSPGGYYGYTF.

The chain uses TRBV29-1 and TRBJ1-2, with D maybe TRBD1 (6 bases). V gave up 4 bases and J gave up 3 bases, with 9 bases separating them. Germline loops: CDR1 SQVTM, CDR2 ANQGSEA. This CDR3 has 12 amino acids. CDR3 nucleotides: TGCAGCGTTGCAGGGGTCGACTATGGCTACACCTTC. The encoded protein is CSVAGVDYGYTF.

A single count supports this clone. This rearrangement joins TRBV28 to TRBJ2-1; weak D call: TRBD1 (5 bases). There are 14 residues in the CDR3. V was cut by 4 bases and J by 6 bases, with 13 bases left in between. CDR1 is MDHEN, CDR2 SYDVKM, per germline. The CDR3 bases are TGTGCCAGCAGTTCCCCGGACACCTTCAATGAGCAGTTCTTC. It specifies CASSSPDTFNEQFF.

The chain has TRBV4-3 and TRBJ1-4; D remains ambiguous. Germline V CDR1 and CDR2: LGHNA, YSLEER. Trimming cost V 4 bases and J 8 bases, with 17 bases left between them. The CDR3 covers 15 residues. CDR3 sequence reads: CASSLNLGLREKLFF. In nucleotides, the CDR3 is TGCGCCAGCAGCCTTAACCTTGGACTTCGGGAAAAACTGTTTTTT.

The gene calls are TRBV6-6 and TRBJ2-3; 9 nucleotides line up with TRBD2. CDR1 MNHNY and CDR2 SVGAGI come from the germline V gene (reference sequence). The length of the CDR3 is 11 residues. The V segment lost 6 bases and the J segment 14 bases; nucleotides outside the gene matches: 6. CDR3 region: CASSQHSGRYF. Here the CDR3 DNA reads TGTGCCAGCAGCCAACATAGCGGGAGGTATTTT.

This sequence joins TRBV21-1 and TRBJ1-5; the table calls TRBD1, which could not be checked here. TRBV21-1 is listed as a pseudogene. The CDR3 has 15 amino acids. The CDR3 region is CASSKGHKGNQPQHF. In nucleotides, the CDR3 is TGTGCCAGCAGCAAAGGACATAAGGGCAATCAGCCCCAGCATTTT.

The CDR3 is CASSEARGTWAFF. CDR3 nucleotide sequence: TGTGCCAGCAGTGAAGCCCGGGGGACTTGGGCTTTCTTT. V usage is TRBV6-1 and J usage is TRBJ1-1, with D possibly matching TRBD1 (5 bases). Germline V CDR1 and CDR2: MNHNS, SASEGT. V was shortened by 0 bases and J by 11 bases, with 13 bases between the two germline ends. The CDR3 runs 13 residues.

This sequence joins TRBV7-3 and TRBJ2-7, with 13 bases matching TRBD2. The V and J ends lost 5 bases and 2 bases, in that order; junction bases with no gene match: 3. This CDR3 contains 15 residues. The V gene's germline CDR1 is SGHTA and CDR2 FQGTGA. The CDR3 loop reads CASSPGLAGAYEQYF. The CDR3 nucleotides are TGTGCCAGCAGCCCCGGACTAGCGGGAGCCTACGAGCAGTACTTC.

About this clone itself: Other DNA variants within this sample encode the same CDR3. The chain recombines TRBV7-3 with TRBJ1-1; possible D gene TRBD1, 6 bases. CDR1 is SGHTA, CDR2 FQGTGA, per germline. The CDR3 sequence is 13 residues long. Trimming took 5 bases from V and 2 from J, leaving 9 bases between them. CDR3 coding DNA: TGTGCCAGCAGCCTACAGGGAAACACTGAAGCTTTCTTT. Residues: CASSLQGNTEAFF.

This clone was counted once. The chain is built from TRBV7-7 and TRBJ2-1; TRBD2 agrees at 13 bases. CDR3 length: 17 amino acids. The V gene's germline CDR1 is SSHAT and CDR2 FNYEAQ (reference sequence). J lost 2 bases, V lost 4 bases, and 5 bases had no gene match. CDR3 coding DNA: TGTGCCAGCAGCTCCCGGACTAGCGGGAGCCCCTACAATGAGCAGTTCTTC. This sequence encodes CASSSRTSGSPYNEQFF. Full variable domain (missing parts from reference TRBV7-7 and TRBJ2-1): GAGVSQSPRYKVTKRGQDVTLRCDPISSHATLYWYQQALGQGPEFLTYFNYEAQPDKSGLPSDRFSAERPEGSISTLTIQRTEQRDSAMYRCASSSRTSGSPYNEQFFGPGTRLTVL.

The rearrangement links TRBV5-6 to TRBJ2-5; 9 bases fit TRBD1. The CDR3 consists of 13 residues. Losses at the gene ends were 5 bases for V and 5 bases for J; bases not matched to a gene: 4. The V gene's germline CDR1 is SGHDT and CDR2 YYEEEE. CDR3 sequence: CASSWDRAETQYF. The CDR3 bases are TGTGCCAGCAGTTGGGACAGGGCGGAGACCCAGTACTTC. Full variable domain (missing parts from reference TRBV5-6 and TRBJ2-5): DAGVTQSPTHLIKTRGQQVTLRCSPKSGHDTVSWYQQALGQGPQFIFQYYEEEERQRGNFPDRFSGHQFPNYSSELNVNALLLGDSALYLCASSWDRAETQYFGPGTRLLVL.

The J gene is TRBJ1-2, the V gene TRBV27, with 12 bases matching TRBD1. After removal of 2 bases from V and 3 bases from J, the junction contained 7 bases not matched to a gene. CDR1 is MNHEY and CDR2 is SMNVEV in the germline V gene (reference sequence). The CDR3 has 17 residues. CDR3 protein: CASSLVGQGAPDYGYTF. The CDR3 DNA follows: TGTGCCAGCAGTTTAGTGGGACAGGGGGCGCCGGACTATGGCTACACCTTC.

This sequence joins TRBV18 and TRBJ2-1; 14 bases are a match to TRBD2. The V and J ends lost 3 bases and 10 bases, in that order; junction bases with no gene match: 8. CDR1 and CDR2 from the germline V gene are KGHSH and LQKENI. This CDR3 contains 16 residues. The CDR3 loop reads CASSPDGTSGSGEQFF. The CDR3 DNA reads TGTGCCAGCTCACCTGACGGGACTAGCGGGAGTGGAGAGCAGTTCTTC.

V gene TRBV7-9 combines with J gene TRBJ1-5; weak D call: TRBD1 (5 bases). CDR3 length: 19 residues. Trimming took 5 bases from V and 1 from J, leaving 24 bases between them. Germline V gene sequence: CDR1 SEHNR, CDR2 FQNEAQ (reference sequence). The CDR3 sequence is CASSDLIGRGVLSNQPQHF. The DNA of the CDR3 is TGTGCCAGCAGCGATCTGATCGGGAGGGGAGTCTTAAGCAATCAGCCCCAGCATTTT.

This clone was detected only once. Written as DNA, the CDR3 is TGTGCCAGCAGTTTGGGACAGGACTCGTCCCAGCATTTT. Translating gives CASSLGQDSSQHF. This sequence joins TRBV28 and TRBJ1-5; 8 nucleotides line up with TRBD1. The CDR3 loop spans 13 amino acids. Per germline, CDR1 MDHEN and CDR2 SYDVKM. After removal of 3 bases from V and 11 bases from J, the junction contained 6 bases not matched to a gene.